The 31 T cell receptor beta chains given below trace back to one sample, sequenced in a study of T cells in localized non-small cell lung cancer. TCRdb keeps only in-frame clones here, not all; method: immunoSEQ multiplex PCR. There are some 20,000 clones in the sample; about nine tenths occur only once, and less than 8.5% lies in the top ten. Here the sequenced sample was peripheral blood, taken before any cancer treatment. The origin of the receptors is a woman aged 40-69 years with stage I lung adenocarcinoma.

The chain links TRBV5-1 to TRBJ2-3, with TRBD2 identical over 14 bases. Germline CDR1 is SGHRS and CDR2 is YFSETQ. The ends lost 4 bases at V and 4 bases at J; junction bases unmatched: 5. The CDR3 has 16 amino acids. CDR3 amino acids: CASSPGLAGVADTQYF. The CDR3 DNA reads as TGCGCCAGCAGCCCGGGACTAGCGGGAGTGGCAGATACGCAGTATTTT.

V usage is TRBV28 and J usage is TRBJ2-7, with a possible D match to TRBD2 (5 bases). The CDR3 loop spans 13 amino acids. V lost 7 bases and J 6 bases, leaving 16 bases between the germline ends. Germline CDR1 and CDR2: MDHEN and SYDVKM. As DNA, the CDR3 is TGTGCCAGCACGCCCCCCGGTCGGGGCGAGCAGTACTTC. It codes for CASTPPGRGEQYF.

The V and J genes are TRBV7-9 and TRBJ2-1; TRBD1 aligns across 8 bases. Germline CDR1 and CDR2: SEHNR and FQNEAQ (reference sequence). J gave up 12 bases and V 5 bases, and 3 bases lay outside the gene matches. The CDR3 consists of 11 residues. The CDR3 sequence: CASSIGQGQFF. The CDR3 DNA is TGTGCCAGCAGCATTGGACAGGGGCAGTTCTTC.

The chain carries TRBV10-1 and TRBJ2-1, with a possible D match to TRBD1 (6 bases). Looked up from germline, CDR1 is WNHNN and CDR2 is SYGVQD (reference sequence). Trimming took 7 bases from V and 10 from J, leaving 14 bases between them. The CDR3 extends over 12 amino acids. CDR3 loop: CASKLQGHEQFF. The CDR3, as DNA: TGCGCCAGCAAGCTGCAGGGACACGAGCAGTTCTTC.

This chain joins TRBV6-5 and TRBJ1-1; D gene unclear. V lost 4 bases and J lost 10, with 13 bases in between. This CDR3 comprises 12 residues. Germline V gene data show CDR1 as MNHEY and CDR2 as SVGAGI. Here the CDR3 reads CASSSKPFGAFF. The DNA for the CDR3 is TGTGCCAGCAGTTCCAAGCCTTTTGGAGCTTTCTTT.

The gene calls are TRBV7-9 and TRBJ1-3; 9 bases map to TRBD1. V dropped 6 bases and J dropped 9; count of bases not matched to a gene: 12. Looked up from germline, CDR1 is SEHNR and CDR2 is FQNEAQ (reference sequence). The CDR3 is 15 residues long. The CDR3 nucleotides are TGTGCCAGCAGAGCCCCGGGACAGGGAAAGGGCACCATATATTTT. It translates to CASRAPGQGKGTIYF.

The chain joins TRBV19 to TRBJ2-7; no firm D call. Trimming left V 1 base short and J 4 bases short, with 8 bases between. From germline, CDR1 is LNHDA and CDR2 SQIVND (reference sequence). This CDR3 is 13 amino acids long. This CDR3 reads CASSIGQQYEQYF. The CDR3, as DNA: TGTGCCAGTAGTATAGGGCAGCAATACGAGCAGTACTTC.

Only a few counts were recorded for this clone. The V call is TRBV7-2, the J call TRBJ2-2; tentatively, D is TRBD1 (6 bases). The CDR3 consists of 16 residues. V lost 5 bases, J lost 5 bases, and 18 bases lay in between. Germline V gene sequence: CDR1 SGHTA, CDR2 FQGNSA. The DNA for the CDR3 is TGTGCCAGCAGCCCCTCGTCGCAGGGACATACCGGGGAGCTGTTTTTT. It encodes CASSPSSQGHTGELFF.

The chain joins TRBV10-3 to TRBJ2-1; 7 nucleotides agree with TRBD1. The CDR3 loop spans 15 amino acids. The J segment lost 4 bases and the V segment lost 2 bases, leaving 5 bases of the junction unmatched. CDR1 and CDR2 from the germline V gene are ENHRY and SYGVKD. In DNA, the CDR3 is TGTGCCATCAGTGAGCGGACAGGAAAGTACAATGAGCAGTTCTTC. As protein: CAISERTGKYNEQFF.

Written as DNA, the CDR3 is TGCGCCAGCAGCCAAGTTAGCGGGAGGAGCATCAATGAGCAGTTCTTC. Its protein is CASSQVSGRSINEQFF. The rearrangement uses TRBV4-1 and TRBJ2-1; 10 bases fit TRBD2. This CDR3 contains 16 residues. The germline gives CDR1 MGHRA, CDR2 YSYEKL. The J segment lost 6 bases and the V segment lost 1 base, leaving 6 bases of the junction unmatched.

V gene TRBV28 combines with J gene TRBJ2-7, with TRBD2 identical over 8 bases. The CDR3 loop spans 14 amino acids. V lost 6 bases to trimming and J lost 4 bases; unmatched junction nucleotides: 8. The germline V gene has CDR1 MDHEN and CDR2 SYDVKM. The CDR3: CASRGTSYGYEQYF. The CDR3 DNA is TGTGCCAGCAGAGGGACTAGTTACGGGTACGAGCAGTACTTC. Combining the CDR3 with reference TRBV28 and TRBJ2-7 gives the whole variable domain DVKVTQSSRYLVKRTGEKVFLECVQDMDHENMFWYRQDPGLGLRLIYFSYDVKMKEKGDIPEGYSVSREKKERFSLILESASTNQTSMYLCASRGTSYGYEQYFGPGTRLTVT.

The rearrangement links TRBV7-9 to TRBJ2-3; TRBD1 aligns across 7 bases. This CDR3 has 14 residues. CDR1 and CDR2 (germline): SEHNR, FQNEAQ (reference sequence). V trimming: 4 bases; J trimming: 3 bases; junction bases outside the gene matches: 4. CDR3 sequence (DNA): TGTGCCAGCAGCTACACAGGGGTAACAGATACGCAGTATTTT. Translating it yields CASSYTGVTDTQYF.

V and J are TRBV10-3 and TRBJ2-2; the D gene could be TRBD1 or TRBD2 (5 bases each). CDR1 is ENHRY, CDR2 SYGVKD, per germline. The CDR3 is 17 residues long. V lost 0 bases and J lost 1, with 12 bases in between. CDR3 coding DNA: TGTGCCATCAGTGAGTCGGGAGCAGGGTTGAACACCGGGGAGCTGTTTTTT. It codes for CAISESGAGLNTGELFF.

This clone showed up just once. This rearrangement joins TRBV5-1 to TRBJ2-1; 9 nucleotides match TRBD2. V lost 7 bases to trimming and J lost 9 bases; unmatched junction nucleotides: 14. This CDR3 contains 15 residues. From germline, CDR1 is SGHRS and CDR2 YFSETQ. The CDR3 reads CASSLQAGGSGEQFF. The CDR3 DNA sequence: TGCGCCAGCTCCCTCCAAGCGGGAGGATCCGGTGAGCAGTTCTTC.

V gene TRBV11-2 combines with J gene TRBJ2-1; a possible D gene is TRBD2 (6 bases). The V gene lost 6 bases and the J gene lost 0 bases, with 12 bases spanning the gap. The CDR3 has 15 residues. Germline CDR1 reads SGHAT; CDR2 reads FQNNGV. The CDR3 spells CASRGLSSSYNEQFF. The CDR3 DNA reads as TGTGCCAGCAGGGGACTGAGCAGCTCCTACAATGAGCAGTTCTTC.

The genes are TRBV5-6 and TRBJ2-5, with TRBD2 as a possible D gene (6 bases). This CDR3 spans 14 amino acids. The germline gives CDR1 SGHDT, CDR2 YYEEEE. V dropped 2 bases and J dropped 5 bases, with 13 bases sitting between them. The CDR3 spells CASSFGDSSETQYF. The CDR3 bases are TGTGCCAGCAGCTTTGGGGACTCCTCGGAGACCCAGTACTTC.

The genes are TRBV4-3 and TRBJ1-2; TRBD1 might be the D (6 bases). The CDR3 totals 15 residues. Germline CDR1 LGHNA, CDR2 YSLEER. Trimming took 0 bases from V and 6 from J, leaving 14 bases between them. CDR3 DNA: TGCGCCAGCAGCCAAGATCGGAACAGGGCAGATGGCTACACCTTC. Translating it yields CASSQDRNRADGYTF.

In the case of this clone: A junction boundary mismatches the germline segment, possibly from a read error. The V call is TRBV7-2, the J call TRBJ2-3; D is ambiguous. The CDR3 has 12 amino acids. Germline loops: CDR1 SGHTA, CDR2 FQGNSA. The CDR3 nucleotides are TGTGCCAGCAGCGATGGCACGGATACGCAGTATTTT. Residues: CASSDGTDTQYF.

This chain links TRBV27 with TRBJ1-1; 7 positions match TRBD1. The length of the CDR3 is 12 residues. Germline assignment: CDR1 MNHEY and CDR2 SMNVEV (reference sequence). The V and J ends lost 2 bases and 12 bases, in that order; junction bases with no gene match: 6. The CDR3: CASSLRGGATFF. The CDR3 region has the DNA TGTGCCAGCAGTTTAAGAGGGGGCGCGACTTTCTTT.

This chain uses TRBV5-1 with TRBJ2-5, with 10 bases aligning to TRBD1. The J segment lost 4 bases and the V segment lost 0 bases, leaving 9 bases of the junction unmatched. CDR1 SGHRS and CDR2 YFSETQ come from the germline V gene. This CDR3 spans 17 amino acids. CDR3 nucleotides: TGCGCCAGCAGCTTGGGGCTAGGGACAGGGGATTCAGAGACCCAGTACTTC. Protein sequence: CASSLGLGTGDSETQYF. Full variable domain (rest looked up from reference TRBV5-1 and TRBJ2-5): KAGVTQTPRYLIKTRGQQVTLSCSPISGHRSVSWYQQTPGQGLQFLFEYFSETQRNKGNFPGRFSGRQFSNSRSEMNVSTLELGDSALYLCASSLGLGTGDSETQYFGPGTRLLVL.

This clone was seen only once. The V and J genes are TRBV7-9 and TRBJ2-3, with 13 bases matching TRBD2. The CDR3 extends over 17 amino acids. With 5 bases clipped from V and 3 bases from J, the junction kept 8 bases outside the gene matches. Germline V CDR1 and CDR2: SEHNR, FQNEAQ (reference sequence). CDR3 in amino acids: CASSAGLAGSRTDTQYF. The CDR3 nucleotides read TGTGCCAGCAGCGCGGGACTAGCGGGATCCAGGACAGATACGCAGTATTTT.

The chain combines TRBV5-1 with TRBJ2-3; 10 nucleotides align to TRBD2. Trimming cost V 2 bases and J 0 bases; bases outside gene matches: 0. The CDR3 has 15 residues. CDR1 is SGHRS, CDR2 YFSETQ, per germline. The CDR3 here is CASSLLAGSTDTQYF. CDR3 DNA: TGCGCCAGCAGCTTACTAGCGGGAAGCACAGATACGCAGTATTTT.

This chain joins TRBV30 and TRBJ1-1; TRBD1 matches 9 bases. J lost 6 bases, V lost 5 bases, and 13 bases had no gene match. The V gene's germline CDR1 is GTSNPN and CDR2 SVGIG (reference sequence). The CDR3 runs to 15 residues. This CDR3 reads CAWGPPGQGYSEAFF. The CDR3 DNA reads as TGTGCCTGGGGGCCTCCGGGACAGGGATATTCTGAAGCTTTCTTT. Full variable domain (missing parts from reference TRBV30 and TRBJ1-1): SQTIHQWPATLVQPVGSPLSLECTVEGTSNPNLYWYRQAAGRGLQLLFYSVGIGQISSEVPQNLSASRPQDRQFILSSKKLLLSDSGFYLCAWGPPGQGYSEAFFGQGTRLTVV.

This chain's CDR3 is CASGREGGAEAFF. CDR3 nucleotide sequence: TGTGCTAGTGGTAGAGAGGGTGGGGCTGAAGCTTTCTTT. The chain couples TRBV12-5 to TRBJ1-1, with D unresolved. Trimming took off 5 bases at V and 6 bases at J, with 13 bases between the two ends. CDR3 size: 13 residues. Looked up from germline, CDR1 is LGHNT and CDR2 is FRNRAP.

The chain carries TRBV28 and TRBJ1-5; D gene unclear. Germline CDR1 MDHEN, CDR2 SYDVKM. CDR3 size: 16 residues. V lost 6 bases and J 2 bases, leaving 17 bases between the germline ends. The CDR3 DNA reads TGTGCCAGCAGAGACCCGAGGATTTATGGCAATCAGCCCCAGCATTTT. Protein: CASRDPRIYGNQPQHF.

This clone was found once. The chain recombines TRBV15 with TRBJ2-1; D is perhaps TRBD2 (5 bases). The CDR3 totals 15 residues. V was pared by 6 bases and J by 5 bases, with 17 bases between. The germline gives CDR1 LNHNV, CDR2 YYDKDF (reference sequence). In DNA, the CDR3 is TGTGCCACCAGAACCGGGGTCCTATACAACAATGAGCAGTTCTTC. Its translation: CATRTGVLYNNEQFF.

The V and J genes are TRBV4-1 and TRBJ2-5; D unclear. CDR1 is MGHRA and CDR2 is YSYEKL in the germline V gene. The V end was cut by 3 bases, the J end by 5 bases, with 10 bases between. The CDR3 runs 13 residues. CDR3 bases: TGCGCCAGCAGCCATCAAGGTCTGGAGACCCAGTACTTC. It translates to CASSHQGLETQYF.

This chain connects TRBV27 to TRBJ2-4; D perhaps matches TRBD1 (5 bases). The germline V and J ends were trimmed by 0 bases and 5 bases, with 11 bases remaining between them. Germline V gene lookup returns CDR1 MNHEY and CDR2 SMNVEV (reference sequence). The CDR3 runs to 15 residues. The CDR3: CASSLSVSRENIQYF. Written as DNA, the CDR3 is TGTGCCAGCAGTTTATCAGTCTCCAGGGAAAACATTCAGTACTTC.

Written as DNA, the CDR3 is TGTGCCACCAGCAGAGATCTAGCTAGCGGAGCGTACGAGCAGTACTTC. Residues: CATSRDLASGAYEQYF. The chain combines TRBV15 with TRBJ2-7, with TRBD2 matching 7 bases. CDR3 size: 16 residues. The V segment lost 0 bases and the J segment 4 bases; nucleotides outside the gene matches: 9. In germline, CDR1 is LNHNV, CDR2 YYDKDF (reference sequence).

J is TRBJ2-1 and V is TRBV30; D might be TRBD2 (5 bases). V gave up 2 bases and J gave up 7 bases, with 15 bases separating them. CDR1 and CDR2 (germline): GTSNPN, SVGIG (reference sequence). The CDR3 consists of 14 residues. Written as DNA, the CDR3 is TGTGCCTGGAGTTCGGACTCTGGGTTAAATGAGCAGTTCTTC. Translation: CAWSSDSGLNEQFF.

The sample holds a few counts of this clone. J is TRBJ1-4 and V is TRBV7-2; maybe TRBD1 (5 bases). CDR1 is SGHTA and CDR2 is FQGNSA in the germline V gene. The CDR3 has 14 residues. With 4 bases removed from V and 8 bases from J, the gap between germline ends came to 14 bases. The CDR3 DNA reads as TGTGCCAGCAGCTCACAGGCTTTAGGGGAAAAACTGTTTTTT. Its translation is CASSSQALGEKLFF.